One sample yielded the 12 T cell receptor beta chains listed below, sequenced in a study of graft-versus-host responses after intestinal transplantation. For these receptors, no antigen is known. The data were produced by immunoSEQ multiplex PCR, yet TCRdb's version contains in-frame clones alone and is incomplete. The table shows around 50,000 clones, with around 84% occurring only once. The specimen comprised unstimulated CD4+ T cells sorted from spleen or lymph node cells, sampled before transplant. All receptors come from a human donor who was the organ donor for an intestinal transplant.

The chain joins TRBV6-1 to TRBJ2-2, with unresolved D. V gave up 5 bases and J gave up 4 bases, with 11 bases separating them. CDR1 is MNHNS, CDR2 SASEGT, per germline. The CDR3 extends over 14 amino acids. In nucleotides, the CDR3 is TGTGCCAGCAGTTCTCTCATGGGCACCGGGGAGCTGTTTTTT. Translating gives CASSSLMGTGELFF.

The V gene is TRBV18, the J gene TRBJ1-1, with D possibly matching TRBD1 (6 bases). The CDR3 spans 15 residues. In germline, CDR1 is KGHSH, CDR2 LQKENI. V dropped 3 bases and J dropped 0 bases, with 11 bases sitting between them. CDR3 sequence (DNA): TGTGCCAGCTCACCGCCTACAGGGATGAACACTGAAGCTTTCTTT. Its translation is CASSPPTGMNTEAFF.

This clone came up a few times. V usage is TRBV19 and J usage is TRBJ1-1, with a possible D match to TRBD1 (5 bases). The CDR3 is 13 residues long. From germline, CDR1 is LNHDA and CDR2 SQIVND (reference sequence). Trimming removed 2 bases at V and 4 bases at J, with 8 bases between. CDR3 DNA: TGTGCCAGTAGTATACCAGGGATCACTGAAGCTTTCTTT. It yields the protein CASSIPGITEAFF.

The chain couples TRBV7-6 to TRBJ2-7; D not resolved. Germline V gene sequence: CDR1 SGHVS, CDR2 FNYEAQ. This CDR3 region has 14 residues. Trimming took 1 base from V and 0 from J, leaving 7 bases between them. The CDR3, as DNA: TGTGCCAGCAGCTTAGACGCACACTCCTACGAGCAGTACTTC. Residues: CASSLDAHSYEQYF.

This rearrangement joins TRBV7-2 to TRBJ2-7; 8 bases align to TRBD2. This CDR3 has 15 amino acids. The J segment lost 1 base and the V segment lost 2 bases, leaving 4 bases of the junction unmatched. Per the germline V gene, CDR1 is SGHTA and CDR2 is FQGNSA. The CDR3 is CASSLIAGFSYEQYF. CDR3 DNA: TGTGCCAGCAGCTTAATAGCGGGGTTTTCCTACGAGCAGTACTTC.

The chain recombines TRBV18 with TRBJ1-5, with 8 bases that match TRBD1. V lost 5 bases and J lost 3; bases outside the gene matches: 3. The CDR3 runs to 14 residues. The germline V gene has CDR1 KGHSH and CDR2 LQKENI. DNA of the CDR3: TGTGCCAGCTCATCGGGACAGGTCAATCAGCCCCAGCATTTT. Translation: CASSSGQVNQPQHF.

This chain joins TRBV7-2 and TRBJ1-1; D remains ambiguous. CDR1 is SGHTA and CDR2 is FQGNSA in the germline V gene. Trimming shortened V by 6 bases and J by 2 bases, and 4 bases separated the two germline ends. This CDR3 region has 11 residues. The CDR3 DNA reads TGTGCCAGCAGACAAAACACTGAAGCTTTCTTT. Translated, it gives CASRQNTEAFF.

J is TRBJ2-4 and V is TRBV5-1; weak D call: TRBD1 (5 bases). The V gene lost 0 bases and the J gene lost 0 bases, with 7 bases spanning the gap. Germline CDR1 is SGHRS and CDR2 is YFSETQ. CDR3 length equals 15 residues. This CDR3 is CASSLGQLAKNIQYF. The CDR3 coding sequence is TGCGCCAGCAGCTTGGGACAGCTAGCCAAAAACATTCAGTACTTC.

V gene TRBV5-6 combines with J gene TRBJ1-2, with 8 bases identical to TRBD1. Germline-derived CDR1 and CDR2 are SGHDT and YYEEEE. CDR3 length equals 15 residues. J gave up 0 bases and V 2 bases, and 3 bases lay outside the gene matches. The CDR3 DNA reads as TGTGCCAGCAGCTTCGGGGACAGGTCTAACTATGGCTACACCTTC. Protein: CASSFGDRSNYGYTF.

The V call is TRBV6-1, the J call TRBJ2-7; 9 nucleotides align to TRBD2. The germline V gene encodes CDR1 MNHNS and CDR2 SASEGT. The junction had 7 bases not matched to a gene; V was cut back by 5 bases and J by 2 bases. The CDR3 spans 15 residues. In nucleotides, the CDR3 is TGTGCCAGCAGTACCTCTAGCGGGGTTCCCTACGAGCAGTACTTC. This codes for CASSTSSGVPYEQYF.

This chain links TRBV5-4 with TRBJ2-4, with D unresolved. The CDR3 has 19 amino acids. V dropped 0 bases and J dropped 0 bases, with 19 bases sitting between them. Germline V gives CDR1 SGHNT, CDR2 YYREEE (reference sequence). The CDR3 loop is CASSLVGPLDLVAKNIQYF. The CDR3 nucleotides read TGTGCCAGCAGCTTGGTGGGCCCTTTAGATTTGGTAGCCAAAAACATTCAGTACTTC.

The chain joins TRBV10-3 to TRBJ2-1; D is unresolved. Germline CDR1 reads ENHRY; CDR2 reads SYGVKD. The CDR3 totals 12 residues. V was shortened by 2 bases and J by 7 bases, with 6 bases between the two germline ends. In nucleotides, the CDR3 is TGTGCCATCAGTGAGCGGTCGAATGAGCAGTTCTTC. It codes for CAISERSNEQFF.